These 9 T cell receptor beta chains came from one sample sequenced in a study of cytotoxic CD8 clonotypes in ibrutinib-treated CLL. Method: immunoSEQ multiplex PCR; TCRdb's copy keeps in-frame clones and lacks some. The sample has fewer than 75,000 clones; more than 70% are singletons. The sample consisted of PBMCs, taken after 12 months of ibrutinib treatment. Every receptor here comes from a human donor with chronic lymphocytic leukemia.

This clone was seen a handful of times. V is TRBV5-1 and J is TRBJ1-4; D not certain. In germline, CDR1 is SGHRS, CDR2 YFSETQ. This CDR3 comprises 14 residues. Trimming shortened V by 4 bases and J by 8 bases, and 15 bases separated the two germline ends. This CDR3 reads CASSPSDGYEKLFF. In DNA form, the CDR3 reads TGCGCCAGCAGCCCTTCAGATGGTTACGAAAAACTGTTTTTT.

J is TRBJ1-6 and V is TRBV28; possibly TRBD1 for D (6 bases). Between the trimmed V and J ends, which lost 6 bases and 4 bases, there was a span of 16 bases. Germline V gene data show CDR1 as MDHEN and CDR2 as SYDVKM. This CDR3 has 16 residues. The CDR3 DNA reads TGTGCCAGCAGCCAAAGGGGGGCCGGGTATAATTCACCCCTCCACTTT. The encoded protein is CASSQRGAGYNSPLHF. Full variable domain (remainder filled in from reference TRBV28 and TRBJ1-6): DVKVTQSSRYLVKRTGEKVFLECVQDMDHENMFWYRQDPGLGLRLIYFSYDVKMKEKGDIPEGYSVSREKKERFSLILESASTNQTSMYLCASSQRGAGYNSPLHFGNGTRLTVT.

The chain recombines TRBV5-1 with TRBJ2-2; D is unresolved. This CDR3 has 15 amino acids. Trimming left V 6 bases short and J 0 bases short, with 12 bases between. Germline CDR1 SGHRS, CDR2 YFSETQ. The CDR3 loop reads CASNVAPANTGELFF. CDR3 sequence (DNA): TGCGCCAGCAATGTGGCCCCCGCGAACACCGGGGAGCTGTTTTTT.

This clone was found a few times. The chain employs TRBV9 and TRBJ2-7; 8 nucleotides match TRBD1. After removal of 4 bases from V and 5 bases from J, the junction contained 5 bases not matched to a gene. Germline V CDR1 and CDR2: SGDLS, YYNGEE. CDR3 length: 13 residues. As DNA, the CDR3 is TGTGCCAGCAGCCCCTGGGACAGGAACGAGCAGTACTTC. Amino acid sequence: CASSPWDRNEQYF.

V is TRBV6-5 and J is TRBJ2-7; TRBD2 matches at 7 bases. This CDR3 contains 15 residues. With 6 bases clipped from V and 2 bases from J, the junction kept 10 bases outside the gene matches. Germline V gene lookup returns CDR1 MNHEY and CDR2 SVGAGI. The CDR3 is CASSLGGSGTYEQYF. In DNA, the CDR3 is TGTGCCAGCAGCTTAGGCGGGAGCGGGACCTACGAGCAGTACTTC.

This clone was counted only a few times. The gene calls are TRBV10-3 and TRBJ2-7, with 8 bases identical to TRBD2. The length of the CDR3 is 15 residues. Germline lookup yields CDR1 ENHRY and CDR2 SYGVKD. J gave up 2 bases and V 6 bases, and 9 bases lay outside the gene matches. The CDR3 is CAISAGAGGTYEQYF. The DNA of the CDR3 is TGTGCCATCAGCGCGGGGGCGGGAGGAACCTACGAGCAGTACTTC.

V and J are TRBV18 and TRBJ2-5; 10 nucleotides line up with TRBD1. Germline V gives CDR1 KGHSH, CDR2 LQKENI. This CDR3 has 14 residues. V was clipped by 1 base and J by 7 bases; unmatched bases: 3. The CDR3 DNA follows: TGTGCCAGCTCACCACTTGGGACAGGGGCGACCCAGTACTTC. This gives the protein CASSPLGTGATQYF.

There are a few counts of this clone. This chain uses TRBV7-2 with TRBJ2-7, with D hard to call. Germline V lookup: CDR1 SGHTA, CDR2 FQGNSA. The CDR3 contains 13 residues. V lost 3 bases and J 3 bases, leaving 9 bases between the germline ends. The CDR3 DNA is TGTGCCAGCAGCTTTGTCATCGGCTACGAGCAGTACTTC. As protein: CASSFVIGYEQYF. The full variable domain, rest sourced from reference TRBV7-2 and TRBJ2-7, is GAGVSQSPSNKVTEKGKDVELRCDPISGHTALYWYRQSLGQGLEFLIYFQGNSAPDKSGLPSDRFSAERTGGSVSTLTIQRTQQEDSAVYLCASSFVIGYEQYFGPGTRLTVT.

The sample holds a few counts of this clone. The rearrangement uses TRBV30 and TRBJ1-3; 11 bases map to TRBD1. Germline assignment: CDR1 GTSNPN and CDR2 SVGIG (reference sequence). CDR3 size: 16 residues. With 5 bases clipped from V and 5 bases from J, the junction kept 11 bases outside the gene matches. The CDR3 is CAWEPIGDRGRNTIYF. The CDR3 nucleotides read TGTGCCTGGGAACCTATCGGGGACAGGGGGAGAAACACCATATATTTT.